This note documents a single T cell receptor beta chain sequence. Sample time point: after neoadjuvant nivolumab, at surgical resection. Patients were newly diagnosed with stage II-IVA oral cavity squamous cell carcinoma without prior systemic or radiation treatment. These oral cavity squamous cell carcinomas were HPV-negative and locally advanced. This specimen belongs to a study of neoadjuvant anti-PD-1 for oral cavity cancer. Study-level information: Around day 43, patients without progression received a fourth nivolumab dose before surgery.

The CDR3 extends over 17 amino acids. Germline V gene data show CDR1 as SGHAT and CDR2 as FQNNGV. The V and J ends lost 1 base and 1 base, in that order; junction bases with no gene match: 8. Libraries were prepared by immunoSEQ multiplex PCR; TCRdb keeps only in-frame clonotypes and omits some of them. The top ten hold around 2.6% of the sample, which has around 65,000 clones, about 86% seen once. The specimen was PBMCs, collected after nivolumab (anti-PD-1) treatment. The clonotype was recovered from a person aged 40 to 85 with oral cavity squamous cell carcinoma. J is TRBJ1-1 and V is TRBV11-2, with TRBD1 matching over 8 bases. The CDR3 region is CASSLAGQAIENTEAFF. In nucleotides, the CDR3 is TGTGCCAGCAGCTTAGCGGGACAGGCGATCGAGAACACTGAAGCTTTCTTT. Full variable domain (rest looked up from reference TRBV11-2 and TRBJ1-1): EAGVAQSPRYKIIEKRQSVAFWCNPISGHATLYWYQQILGQGPKLLIQFQNNGVVDDSQLPKDRFSAERLKGVDSTLKIQPAKLEDSAVYLCASSLAGQAIENTEAFFGQGTRLTVV.